In its sample, the clone carrying this TCR beta chain was seen a few times. This entry belongs to a study of OX40 agonist ivuxolimab in advanced cancers. V was pared by 5 bases and J by 7 bases, with 14 bases between. The CDR3 consists of 13 residues. Germline loops: CDR1 MDHEN, CDR2 SYDVKM. Generated by immunoSEQ multiplex PCR, the TCRdb table keeps only in-frame clones and is missing some. The sample includes 60,000 to 90,000 clones, 80% to 90% of them seen just once. The clonotype originates from an adult with an advanced solid tumor such as melanoma, head and neck, liver or kidney cancer. The rearrangement uses TRBV28 and TRBJ2-5, with TRBD1 as a possible D gene (6 bases). Sequenced here: CD4+ or CD8+ T cells sorted from blood, sampled in a trial of the OX40 agonist ivuxolimab. The CDR3 spells CASSTTQGRTQYF. The CDR3 bases are TGTGCCAGCAGTACCACCCAGGGGCGGACCCAGTACTTC.